The source of this T cell receptor (beta chain) is a study of blood T cell repertoires in COVID-19. The CDR3 is made up of 14 amino acids. From germline, CDR1 is SNHLY and CDR2 FYNNEI. Trimming shortened V by 7 bases and J by 8 bases, and 17 bases separated the two germline ends. Profiling relied on immunoSEQ multiplex PCR, and the TCRdb table lists in-frame clones only, not all of them. Here the sample spans over 200,000 clones, around four fifths being singletons. The sample consisted of peripheral blood. The chain employs TRBV2 and TRBJ1-4, with a tentative D call TRBD1 (5 bases). This clonotype originated in a woman in her 70s with active or convalescent COVID-19. CDR3 region: CASNIPEGSEKLFF. The DNA for the CDR3 is TGTGCCAGCAACATTCCGGAGGGGAGCGAAAAACTGTTTTTT.